One sample yielded the 29 T cell receptor beta chains listed below, sequenced in a study of control samples from healthy donors and cancer patients. The protocol was immunoSEQ multiplex PCR, while the TCRdb copy is restricted to in-frame clones and leaves out a portion. The data contain 130,000 to 150,000 clones, over 90% of them singletons. Input material: PBMCs. The receptors here all came from a man between 60 and 70 years old with colorectal cancer.

This clone was recorded once. The rearrangement links TRBV5-8 to TRBJ1-1; D is unclear. This CDR3 comprises 11 residues. Germline V lookup: CDR1 SGHTS, CDR2 YDEGEE. Deletions cut 4 bases from V and 6 bases from J, with 7 bases between. The CDR3 DNA reads TGTGCCAGCAGCGCCGTGTCTGAAGCTTTCTTT. Protein sequence: CASSAVSEAFF. Drawing the rest from reference TRBV5-8 and TRBJ1-1, the complete variable domain is EAGVTQSPTHLIKTRGQQATLRCSPISGHTSVYWYQQALGLGLQFLLWYDEGEERNRGNFPPRFSGRQFPNYSSELNVNALELEDSALYLCASSAVSEAFFGQGTRLTVV.

The chain carries TRBV5-6 and TRBJ1-5; the match to TRBD1 covers 11 bases. The junction had 5 bases not matched to a gene; V was cut back by 4 bases and J by 5 bases. Germline CDR1 reads SGHDT; CDR2 reads YYEEEE. The CDR3 has 15 amino acids. This CDR3 reads CASSRTGGVYQPQHF. Here the CDR3 DNA reads TGTGCCAGCAGCCGGACAGGGGGCGTTTATCAGCCCCAGCATTTT. The whole variable domain, filled in from reference TRBV5-6 and TRBJ1-5, reads DAGVTQSPTHLIKTRGQQVTLRCSPKSGHDTVSWYQQALGQGPQFIFQYYEEEERQRGNFPDRFSGHQFPNYSSELNVNALLLGDSALYLCASSRTGGVYQPQHFGDGTRLSIL.

CDR3 region: CASSFTQGPYEQYF. CDR3 DNA sequence: TGCGCCAGCAGCTTCACTCAGGGCCCCTACGAGCAGTACTTC. The chain is built from TRBV5-1 and TRBJ2-7; possible D gene TRBD1, 5 bases. The germline V gene has CDR1 SGHRS and CDR2 YFSETQ. Trimming left V 2 bases short and J 2 bases short, with 11 bases between. The length of the CDR3 is 14 residues.

This sequence joins TRBV11-2 and TRBJ2-5; D ambiguous. The CDR3 contains 13 residues. CDR1 is SGHAT, CDR2 FQNNGV, per germline. Trimming removed 2 bases at V and 1 base at J, with 5 bases between. The CDR3 loop is CASSLSFQETQYF. In DNA, the CDR3 is TGTGCCAGCAGCTTAAGTTTCCAAGAGACCCAGTACTTC.

The rearrangement links TRBV4-1 to TRBJ1-5; D gene ambiguous. Germline CDR1 and CDR2: MGHRA and YSYEKL. The CDR3 is made up of 16 amino acids. Deletions cut 0 bases from V and 0 bases from J, with 9 bases between. CDR3 in DNA: TGCGCCAGCAGCCAAGATCGGACGTATAGCAATCAGCCCCAGCATTTT. It specifies CASSQDRTYSNQPQHF.

The rearrangement uses TRBV12-3 or TRBV12-4 and TRBJ1-1, with D perhaps TRBD1 (6 bases). Trimming removed 7 bases from V and 0 bases from J, with 9 bases in between. The CDR3 covers 13 residues. CDR3 DNA: TGTGCCAGCACCGGACAGTTGAACACTGAAGCTTTCTTT. Translated, it gives CASTGQLNTEAFF.

The chain has TRBV12-3 or TRBV12-4 and TRBJ2-7, with D perhaps TRBD2 (6 bases). V was shortened by 6 bases and J by 1 base, with 10 bases between the two germline ends. This CDR3 is 13 amino acids long. The CDR3 DNA is TGTGCCAGCAGGCCGGGGACTTCCTACGAGCAGTACTTC. As protein: CASRPGTSYEQYF.

This chain connects TRBV7-8 to TRBJ2-7; D is possibly TRBD1 or TRBD2 (5 bases each). The germline gives CDR1 SGHVS, CDR2 FQNEAQ. The V gene lost 6 bases and the J gene lost 2 bases, with 8 bases spanning the gap. This CDR3 comprises 12 residues. For the CDR3, the DNA is TGTGCCAGCAGGTCGGGGCCCTACGAGCAGTACTTC. Encoded protein: CASRSGPYEQYF. Supplemented by reference TRBV7-8 and TRBJ2-7, the full variable domain reads GAGVSQSPRYKVAKRGQDVALRCDPISGHVSLFWYQQALGQGPEFLTYFQNEAQLDKSGLPSDRFFAERPEGSVSTLKIQRTQQEDSAVYLCASRSGPYEQYFGPGTRLTVT.

The J gene is TRBJ1-2, the V gene TRBV9, with TRBD1 matching over 7 bases. CDR1 SGDLS and CDR2 YYNGEE come from the germline V gene. The V segment lost 3 bases and the J segment 0 bases; nucleotides outside the gene matches: 11. The length of the CDR3 is 17 residues. CDR3 bases: TGTGCCAGCAGCGCCGGGGACAGTTCCCCCGCTAACTATGGCTACACCTTC. This codes for CASSAGDSSPANYGYTF.

CDR3 in DNA: TGTGCCAGCAGTGAGACAGCAGGGGGGGAGACCCAGTACTTC. This gives the protein CASSETAGGETQYF. The V gene is TRBV6-1, the J gene TRBJ2-5, with D possibly matching TRBD1 (7 bases). V was shortened by 3 bases and J by 5 bases, with 13 bases between the two germline ends. Germline V gene sequence: CDR1 MNHNS, CDR2 SASEGT. There are 14 residues in the CDR3.

The chain uses TRBV2 and TRBJ2-5; 10 bases match TRBD1. V gave up 7 bases and J gave up 0 bases; unmatched junction bases: 11. The CDR3 consists of 17 residues. Germline V lookup: CDR1 SNHLY, CDR2 FYNNEI. The CDR3 here is CASTDRGRTKYQETQYF. CDR3 in DNA: TGTGCCAGCACCGACAGGGGGCGGACGAAGTACCAAGAGACCCAGTACTTC.

The chain combines TRBV11-2 with TRBJ2-5; D unclear. The CDR3 runs to 11 residues. Germline CDR1 is SGHAT and CDR2 is FQNNGV. V dropped 3 bases and J dropped 3 bases, with 2 bases sitting between them. In DNA, the CDR3 is TGTGCCAGCAGCTTCAAAGAGACCCAGTACTTC. This gives the protein CASSFKETQYF.

This rearrangement joins TRBV6-1 to TRBJ2-1, with 11 positions matching TRBD2. The germline V gene encodes CDR1 MNHNS and CDR2 SASEGT. With V trimmed by 4 bases and J by 0 bases, 5 bases remained unmatched. The length of the CDR3 is 17 residues. The CDR3 is CASSAYSGGASYNEQFF. CDR3 nucleotides: TGTGCCAGCAGTGCCTATAGCGGGGGGGCCTCCTACAATGAGCAGTTCTTC.

The J gene is TRBJ1-4, the V gene TRBV9; weak D call: TRBD1 (6 bases). Trimming stripped 0 bases from V and 5 bases from J, with 8 bases between. The germline V gene has CDR1 SGDLS and CDR2 YYNGEE. This CDR3 contains 14 residues. The CDR3 DNA follows: TGTGCCAGCAGCGTAGCACAGGGAAATGAAAAACTGTTTTTT. Its protein is CASSVAQGNEKLFF.

This chain uses TRBV19 with TRBJ2-1; 7 positions agree with TRBD1. This CDR3 comprises 14 residues. V was pared by 4 bases and J by 6 bases, with 6 bases of the junction left unmatched. The germline gives CDR1 LNHDA, CDR2 SQIVND (reference sequence). CDR3 amino acids: CASSRTGLGNEQFF. In nucleotides, the CDR3 is TGTGCCAGTAGTAGGACAGGTCTGGGCAATGAGCAGTTCTTC.

The chain employs TRBV3-1 (or the pseudogene TRBV3-2) and TRBJ1-4; D not resolved. From germline, CDR1 is LGHDT and CDR2 YNNKEL (reference sequence). CDR3 length: 15 residues. The V end lost 4 bases, the J end lost 4 bases, and 13 bases lay between the germline ends. DNA for the CDR3: TGTGCCAGCAGCCTCAGGACGGGTGGTAATGAAAAACTGTTTTTT. This codes for CASSLRTGGNEKLFF.

This clone was recorded a few times. The genes are TRBV23-1 and TRBJ1-6, with D maybe TRBD1 (6 bases). TRBV23-1 is noted as an ORF with a role that remains uncertain. Trimming took 11 bases from V and 10 from J, leaving 24 bases between them. The CDR3 is 15 residues long. In DNA, the CDR3 is TGCGCCCCTCGGAATGACAGGCGTTTGGGATCACCCCTCCACTTT. This sequence encodes CAPRNDRRLGSPLHF.

The genes are TRBV6-6 and TRBJ1-6; D is perhaps TRBD1 (5 bases). Trimming took 2 bases from V and 10 from J, leaving 15 bases between them. Germline assignment: CDR1 MNHNY and CDR2 SVGAGI (reference sequence). The CDR3 is made up of 15 amino acids. In nucleotides, the CDR3 is TGTGCCAGCAGTTACGGGACCGGACGGGACTCACCCCTCCACTTT. Residues: CASSYGTGRDSPLHF.

V is TRBV7-9 and J is TRBJ1-2, with D unresolved. CDR3 size: 15 residues. V was clipped by 0 bases and J by 4 bases, with 12 bases between them. Looked up from germline, CDR1 is SEHNR and CDR2 is FQNEAQ (reference sequence). CDR3 DNA: TGTGCCAGCAGCTTAGCGAACCAGGCCGGCTATGGCTACACCTTC. This encodes CASSLANQAGYGYTF. The full variable domain, rest sourced from reference TRBV7-9 and TRBJ1-2, is DTGVSQNPRHKITKRGQNVTFRCDPISEHNRLYWYRQTLGQGPEFLTYFQNEAQLEKSRLLSDRFSAERPKGSFSTLEIQRTEQGDSAMYLCASSLANQAGYGYTFGSGTRLTVV.

The chain uses TRBV18 and TRBJ1-1; TRBD1 agrees at 7 bases. Germline V gives CDR1 KGHSH, CDR2 LQKENI. V gave up 3 bases and J gave up 0 bases; unmatched junction bases: 10. The CDR3 runs 17 residues. The DNA for the CDR3 is TGTGCCAGCTCACCCAATTCGGCAGGGGGAATGAACACTGAAGCTTTCTTT. Its protein product is CASSPNSAGGMNTEAFF. Drawing the rest from reference TRBV18 and TRBJ1-1, the complete variable domain is NAGVMQNPRHLVRRRGQEARLRCSPMKGHSHVYWYRQLPEEGLKFMVYLQKENIIDESGMPKERFSAEFPKEGPSILRIQQVVRGDSAAYFCASSPNSAGGMNTEAFFGQGTRLTVV.

The chain couples TRBV5-1 to TRBJ1-5; weak D call: TRBD1 (5 bases). V was cut by 0 bases and J by 4 bases, with 11 bases left in between. The CDR3 totals 15 residues. Germline V gene sequence: CDR1 SGHRS, CDR2 YFSETQ. CDR3 sequence reads: CASSLAGRRNQPQHF. DNA for the CDR3: TGCGCCAGCAGCTTGGCAGGGCGGCGGAATCAGCCCCAGCATTTT.

The chain carries TRBV5-1 and TRBJ1-5; D perhaps matches TRBD1 (6 bases). Germline V gene lookup returns CDR1 SGHRS and CDR2 YFSETQ. V lost 4 bases and J 3 bases, leaving 11 bases between the germline ends. The CDR3 consists of 14 residues. CDR3: CASSPDSLNQPQHF. In DNA form, the CDR3 reads TGCGCCAGCAGCCCGGACAGCCTCAATCAGCCCCAGCATTTT.

The CDR3 DNA sequence: TGCAGTGCTAGATCCGAGACCCAGTACTTC. Amino acid sequence: CSARSETQYF. The chain recombines TRBV20-1 with TRBJ2-5; D unresolved. V lost 2 bases and J 5 bases, leaving 3 bases between the germline ends. Germline CDR1 DFQATT, CDR2 SNEGSKA (reference sequence). There are 10 residues in the CDR3.

The rearrangement joins TRBV5-1 to TRBJ2-1; no clear D. CDR1 and CDR2 from the germline V gene are SGHRS and YFSETQ. This CDR3 is 11 amino acids long. Trimming shortened V by 2 bases and J by 3 bases, and 0 bases separated the two germline ends. This chain's CDR3 is CASSFYNEQFF. The CDR3 DNA reads as TGCGCCAGCAGCTTCTACAATGAGCAGTTCTTC.

The chain employs TRBV5-1 and TRBJ1-6; no reliable D call. The V end was cut by 4 bases, the J end by 7 bases, with 15 bases between. There are 15 residues in the CDR3. Germline CDR1 is SGHRS and CDR2 is YFSETQ. The CDR3 sequence is CASSPTGPVNSPLHF. The CDR3 DNA reads TGCGCCAGCAGCCCCACTGGACCGGTAAATTCACCCCTCCACTTT.

V usage is TRBV3-1 (or the pseudogene TRBV3-2) and J usage is TRBJ2-2; TRBD1 is a possible D gene (6 bases). The CDR3 has 18 amino acids. V lost 2 bases, J lost 3 bases, and 19 bases lay in between. Germline CDR1 is LGHDT and CDR2 is YNNKEL (reference sequence). The chain's CDR3 is CASSQSIRDRRYTGELFF. The CDR3 nucleotides read TGTGCCAGCAGCCAATCCATCCGAGACAGGAGATACACCGGGGAGCTGTTTTTT.

This chain links TRBV10-3 with TRBJ2-3, with 9 bases lining up with TRBD2. Germline values: CDR1 ENHRY, CDR2 SYGVKD. Trimming cost V 2 bases and J 1 base; bases outside gene matches: 1. The CDR3 extends over 15 amino acids. CDR3 bases: TGTGCCATCAGTGAGGCGGGGGGGGGCACAGATACGCAGTATTTT. Its translation: CAISEAGGGTDTQYF.

This clone is a singleton in its sample. The chain combines TRBV3-1 (or the pseudogene TRBV3-2) with TRBJ2-5; 10 bases match TRBD2. The CDR3 covers 15 residues. Per germline, CDR1 LGHDT and CDR2 YNNKEL (reference sequence). J gave up 4 bases and V 1 base, and 3 bases lay outside the gene matches. In DNA form, the CDR3 reads TGTGCCAGCAGCCAAGGGAGCGGGGGGGCAGAGACCCAGTACTTC. It translates to CASSQGSGGAETQYF.

This clone was recorded only once. V gene TRBV4-1 combines with J gene TRBJ2-3, with TRBD2 matching over 12 bases. This CDR3 has 16 amino acids. The V and J ends lost 1 base and 8 bases, in that order; junction bases with no gene match: 7. Germline CDR1 reads MGHRA; CDR2 reads YSYEKL. The CDR3 loop reads CASSQGLAGGYRTQYF. In DNA form, the CDR3 reads TGCGCCAGCAGCCAAGGGCTAGCGGGGGGGTACCGTACGCAGTATTTT.